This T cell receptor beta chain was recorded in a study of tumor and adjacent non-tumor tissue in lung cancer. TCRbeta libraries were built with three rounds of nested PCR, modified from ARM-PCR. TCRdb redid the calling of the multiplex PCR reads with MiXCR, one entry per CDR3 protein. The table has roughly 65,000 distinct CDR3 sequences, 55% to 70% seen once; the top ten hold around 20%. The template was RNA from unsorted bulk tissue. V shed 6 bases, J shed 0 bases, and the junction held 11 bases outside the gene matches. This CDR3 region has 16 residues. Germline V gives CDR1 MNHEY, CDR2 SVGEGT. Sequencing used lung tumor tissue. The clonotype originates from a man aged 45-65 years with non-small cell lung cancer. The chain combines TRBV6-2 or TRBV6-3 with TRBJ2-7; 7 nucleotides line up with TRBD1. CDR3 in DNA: TGTGCCAGCAGCCTAATACCGGACAGGAGCTCCTACGAGCAGTACTTC. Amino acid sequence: CASSLIPDRSSYEQYF.